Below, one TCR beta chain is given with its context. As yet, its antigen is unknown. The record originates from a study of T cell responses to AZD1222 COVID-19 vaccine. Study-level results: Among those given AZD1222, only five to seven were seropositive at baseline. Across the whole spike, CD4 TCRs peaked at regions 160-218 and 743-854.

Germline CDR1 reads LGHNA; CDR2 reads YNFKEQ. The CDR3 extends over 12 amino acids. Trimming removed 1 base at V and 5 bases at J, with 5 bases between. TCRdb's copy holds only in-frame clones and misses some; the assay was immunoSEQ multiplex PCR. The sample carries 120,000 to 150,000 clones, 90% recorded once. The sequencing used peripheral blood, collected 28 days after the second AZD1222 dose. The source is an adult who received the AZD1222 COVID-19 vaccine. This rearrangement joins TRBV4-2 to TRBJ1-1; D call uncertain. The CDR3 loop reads CASSQGWTEAFF. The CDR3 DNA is TGTGCCAGCAGCCAAGGGTGGACTGAAGCTTTCTTT.